This TCR beta chain was recovered during a study of cytomegalovirus exposure and HLA in healthy donors. Note on this clone: Its antigen remains unknown.

General study results and limits: Among TCR beta chains of equal frequency, HLA-associated ones were more clonally expanded in a later analysis. It was taken for granted in presence/absence analyses that sequencing depth across donors was roughly uniform. Earlier analysis found most TCR beta V segments productive about 87% or about 30% of the time.

Vbeta (60) and Jbeta (13) primers were used in the PCR. Using immunoSEQ multiplex PCR, the repertoire was profiled, and TCRdb retains in-frame clones only, with some absent. The sample includes 120,000 or so clones, approximately 17% of them seen just once. The sequencing sample was made of PBMCs. The source of this sequence is a female donor in good health and CMV-seropositive.

CDR3 amino acids: CASSYSGGAVTYEQYF. In nucleotides, the CDR3 is TGTGCCAGCAGCTATAGCGGGGGGGCCGTAACCTACGAGCAGTACTTC. The chain is built from TRBV27 and TRBJ2-7; 11 bases line up with TRBD2. Germline V gene sequence: CDR1 MNHEY, CDR2 SMNVEV (reference sequence). The CDR3 loop spans 16 amino acids. The V gene end was trimmed by 6 bases and the J gene end by 2 bases; junction bases not matched to a gene: 9.